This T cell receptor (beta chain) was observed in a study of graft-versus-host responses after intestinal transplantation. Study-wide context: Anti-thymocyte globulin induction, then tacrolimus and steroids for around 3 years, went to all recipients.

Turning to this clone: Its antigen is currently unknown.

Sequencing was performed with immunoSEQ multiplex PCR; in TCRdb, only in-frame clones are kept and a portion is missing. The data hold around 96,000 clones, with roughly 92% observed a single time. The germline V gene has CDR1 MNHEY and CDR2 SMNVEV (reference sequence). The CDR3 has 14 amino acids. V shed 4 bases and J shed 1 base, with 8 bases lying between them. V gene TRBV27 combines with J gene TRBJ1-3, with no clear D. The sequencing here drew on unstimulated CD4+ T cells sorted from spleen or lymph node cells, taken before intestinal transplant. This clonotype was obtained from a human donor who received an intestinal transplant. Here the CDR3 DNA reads TGTGCCAGCAGTTCCCAAACTTCTGGAAACACCATATATTTT. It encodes CASSSQTSGNTIYF.